This record concerns one T cell receptor beta chain sequence. The V and J ends lost 1 base and 8 bases, in that order; junction bases with no gene match: 11. CDR1 is MNHNS and CDR2 is SASEGT in the germline V gene. The CDR3 contains 16 residues. The sample belongs to a study of blood T cell repertoires in COVID-19. At the level of the study: COVID-19 samples collected from the United States, Italy and Spain covered acute and convalescent phases. The cDNA or gDNA used as material had been derived from T cells, B-cell-depleted T cells, or PBMCs.

Original processing notes: The assay estimated nucleated cells by amplifying reference gene primers. Sequencing used immunoSEQ multiplex PCR; TCRdb keeps in-frame clones, though not all of them. Clonal size and the V and J genes are those of that table, whereas D and trimming came from the DNA. The table shows more than 70,000 clones, with roughly 80% occurring only once. This TCR came from a woman aged 70-85 years with acute or convalescent COVID-19. This rearrangement joins TRBV6-1 to TRBJ2-4; 7 nucleotides line up with TRBD2. Source material: peripheral blood. The CDR3 loop is CASSEEAVGRGDIQYF. CDR3 nucleotides: TGTGCCAGCAGTGAAGAGGCAGTCGGCCGGGGGGACATTCAGTACTTC.